One and the same sample provided the 18 T cell receptor beta chains below, sequenced in a study of shared clonotypes between healthy human individuals (TCRdb year 2020). Libraries were made using the immunoSEQ multiplex PCR assay. Drawn from immuneACCESS, this table holds only the in-frame rearrangements with V and J called that TCRdb kept. Clones are partly lost; checked studies trace under half to an unresolved V gene and leave the rest unexplained. This sample comprises around 700,000 clones, less than 80% of them detected only once. The ten biggest clones cover about 1.8% of the sample. The sequencing input was memory CD4+ T cells sorted from blood. In light of the paper, this sample's cell subset or site label describes: CD45RA-negative fraction. The receptors here all came from a woman aged 25 to 39 in good health.

The chain combines TRBV19 with TRBJ2-6; 7 bases are a match to TRBD1. Losses at the gene ends were 2 bases for V and 0 bases for J; bases not matched to a gene: 4. The CDR3 runs to 17 residues. Germline V gene sequence: CDR1 LNHDA, CDR2 SQIVND (reference sequence). The CDR3 region has the DNA TGTGCCAGTAGTATACTGGGACAGCTCTCTGGGGCCAACGTCCTGACTTTC. Protein product: CASSILGQLSGANVLTF.

This clone was seen once. This chain joins TRBV5-8 and TRBJ2-3, with 14 bases fitting TRBD2. V lost 4 bases, J lost 4 bases, and 8 bases stayed unmatched. Germline V gene data show CDR1 as SGHTS and CDR2 as YDEGEE. The CDR3 runs 17 residues. CDR3 sequence (DNA): TGTGCCAGCAGCCTAGGGACTAGCGGGAGTGGGTCAGATACGCAGTATTTT. Its translation: CASSLGTSGSGSDTQYF.

This chain connects TRBV2 to TRBJ2-1; 10 bases fit TRBD2. V trimming: 6 bases; J trimming: 4 bases; junction bases outside the gene matches: 3. CDR3 length: 14 residues. Germline V CDR1 and CDR2: SNHLY, FYNNEI. The CDR3 nucleotides are TGTGCCAGCAGGCTAGCGGGGGTTTACAATGAGCAGTTCTTC. This gives the protein CASRLAGVYNEQFF.

J is TRBJ2-3 and V is TRBV11-3, with D possibly being TRBD2 (6 bases). The CDR3 runs to 13 residues. Trimming cost V 5 bases and J 0 bases, with 6 bases left between them. CDR1 SGHNT and CDR2 YENEEA come from the germline V gene. The CDR3 sequence is CASSGTSTDTQYF. CDR3 nucleotides: TGTGCCAGCAGCGGGACTAGCACAGATACGCAGTATTTT.

The chain has TRBV2 and TRBJ1-5; D unresolved. Trimming cost V 2 bases and J 1 base, with 9 bases left between them. Germline CDR1 is SNHLY and CDR2 is FYNNEI. The CDR3 contains 15 residues. Written as DNA, the CDR3 is TGTGCCAGCAGTGAAAGGCAGGCGAGCAATCAGCCCCAGCATTTT. It translates to CASSERQASNQPQHF.

This clone was counted between two and nine times. The chain recombines TRBV6-4 with TRBJ2-1; TRBD2 aligns across 9 bases. There are 14 residues in the CDR3. The J segment lost 9 bases and the V segment lost 3 bases, leaving 6 bases of the junction unmatched. Germline-derived CDR1 and CDR2 are MRHNA and SNTAGT. CDR3 loop: CASSDLSSGTEQFF. The CDR3 nucleotides read TGTGCCAGCAGTGATCTCTCTAGCGGGACTGAGCAGTTCTTC.

This chain joins TRBV9 and TRBJ2-5; 8 bases are shared with TRBD2. CDR1 and CDR2 (germline): SGDLS, YYNGEE. The CDR3 has 15 amino acids. With 0 bases clipped from V and 1 base from J, the junction kept 2 bases outside the gene matches. CDR3 DNA sequence: TGTGCCAGCAGCGTAGGACTAGCGTCCCAAGAGACCCAGTACTTC. It yields the protein CASSVGLASQETQYF.

The chain joins TRBV6-5 to TRBJ2-7; possible D gene TRBD1, 6 bases. CDR1 is MNHEY, CDR2 SVGAGI, per germline. V was trimmed by 6 bases and J by 0 bases, leaving 15 bases between them. The CDR3 consists of 15 residues. CDR3 bases: TGTGCCAGCAGACCCGTAGGGGGTCACTCCTACGAGCAGTACTTC. Its protein product is CASRPVGGHSYEQYF.

This chain connects TRBV7-9 to TRBJ1-1; D possibly corresponds to TRBD1 (6 bases). Trimming cost V 6 bases and J 0 bases, with 14 bases left between them. The CDR3 runs 15 residues. Germline CDR1 SEHNR, CDR2 FQNEAQ (reference sequence). The CDR3 reads CASSSPAGVNTEAFF. In DNA, the CDR3 is TGTGCCAGCAGTTCCCCGGCAGGGGTGAACACTGAAGCTTTCTTT. The whole variable domain, filled in from reference TRBV7-9 and TRBJ1-1, reads DTGVSQNPRHKITKRGQNVTFRCDPISEHNRLYWYRQTLGQGPEFLTYFQNEAQLEKSRLLSDRFSAERPKGSFSTLEIQRTEQGDSAMYLCASSSPAGVNTEAFFGQGTRLTVV.

This clone appeared once. The chain combines TRBV2 with TRBJ2-3; 13 nucleotides line up with TRBD2. Trimming removed 3 bases from V and 0 bases from J; junction bases left unmatched: 6. Per the germline V gene, CDR1 is SNHLY and CDR2 is FYNNEI. The CDR3 contains 18 residues. Written as DNA, the CDR3 is TGTGCCAGCAGTGATACTAGCGGGAGGGCCGCTAGCACAGATACGCAGTATTTT. Protein product: CASSDTSGRAASTDTQYF.

The V gene is TRBV11-2, the J gene TRBJ2-7; TRBD1 matches at 7 bases. This CDR3 is 16 amino acids long. V lost 5 bases to trimming and J lost 3 bases; unmatched junction nucleotides: 13. CDR1 SGHAT and CDR2 FQNNGV come from the germline V gene. The CDR3 protein is CASSPEKTGKLYEQYF. DNA for the CDR3: TGTGCCAGCAGCCCTGAAAAGACAGGGAAACTCTACGAGCAGTACTTC.

Here the CDR3 DNA reads TGTGCCAGCAGGACCGGGACAGTGAACACCGGGGAGCTGTTTTTT. Protein product: CASRTGTVNTGELFF. The chain uses TRBV7-6 and TRBJ2-2, with 7 bases identical to TRBD1. The germline V gene encodes CDR1 SGHVS and CDR2 FNYEAQ. V was clipped by 6 bases and J by 1 base; unmatched bases: 5. CDR3 length: 15 amino acids.

The gene calls are TRBV18 and TRBJ2-7; perhaps D is TRBD1 or TRBD2 (6 bases each). The V end was cut by 2 bases, the J end by 2 bases, with 10 bases between. The CDR3 contains 14 residues. Germline V gene lookup returns CDR1 KGHSH and CDR2 LQKENI. The CDR3: CASSPGGPPYEQYF. The CDR3 bases are TGTGCCAGCTCACCAGGGGGGCCACCCTACGAGCAGTACTTC. The complete variable domain, with remaining parts taken from reference TRBV18 and TRBJ2-7, reads NAGVMQNPRHLVRRRGQEARLRCSPMKGHSHVYWYRQLPEEGLKFMVYLQKENIIDESGMPKERFSAEFPKEGPSILRIQQVVRGDSAAYFCASSPGGPPYEQYFGPGTRLTVT.

J is TRBJ2-1 and V is TRBV4-2, with 9 bases that match TRBD1. The CDR3 is 16 amino acids. V was pared by 3 bases and J by 6 bases, with 9 bases of the junction left unmatched. Per the germline V gene, CDR1 is LGHNA and CDR2 is YNFKEQ. In DNA, the CDR3 is TGTGCCAGCAGCCAGCACACAGGGGGCTTAATCAATGAGCAGTTCTTC. It translates to CASSQHTGGLINEQFF.

V gene TRBV2 combines with J gene TRBJ2-7; D might be TRBD1 (6 bases). Germline values: CDR1 SNHLY, CDR2 FYNNEI. Trimming pared 6 bases from V and 8 bases from J, leaving 23 bases between. CDR3 length: 15 residues. The CDR3 coding sequence is TGTGCCAGCAGGGACCCCGGGACACCCGTCCTCAAGCAGTACTTC. Translated, it gives CASRDPGTPVLKQYF.

This clone was found a few times. The genes are TRBV7-2 and TRBJ1-5; 8 positions agree with TRBD1. In germline, CDR1 is SGHTA, CDR2 FQGNSA. The CDR3 loop spans 15 amino acids. V shed 4 bases and J 1 base; nucleotides not matched to a gene: 3. For the CDR3, the DNA is TGTGCCAGCAGCTCACGGACAGGGAGCAATCAGCCCCAGCATTTT. Its translation is CASSSRTGSNQPQHF.

The chain employs TRBV18 and TRBJ2-7, with D perhaps matching TRBD2 (9 bases). Germline CDR1 reads KGHSH; CDR2 reads LQKENI. V gave up 3 bases and J gave up 7 bases, with 22 bases separating them. This CDR3 is built from 16 residues. CDR3 in amino acids: CASSPTLAGQAWEQYF. The CDR3 nucleotides read TGTGCCAGCTCACCGACCCTAGCGGGACAGGCGTGGGAGCAGTACTTC.

J is TRBJ1-2 and V is TRBV12-5, with D tentatively TRBD1 (5 bases). Germline V lookup: CDR1 LGHNT, CDR2 FRNRAP. The CDR3 sequence is 13 residues long. V lost 2 bases, J lost 8 bases, and 12 bases lay in between. DNA of the CDR3: TGTGCTAGTGGTTTGAGGGGCCAGGAGGGCTACACCTTC. It codes for CASGLRGQEGYTF.